This T cell receptor beta chain was found in a study of blood T cell repertoires in COVID-19 (dated by TCRdb to about 2020). Context from the whole study: Collaborator samples came from the United States, Italy and Spain and covered acute and convalescent phases of COVID-19. The prospective study material was composed of cDNA or gDNA derived from T cells, B-cell-depleted T cells, or PBMCs. Subjects who had been exposed to COVID-19, were actively infected with it, or had recovered from it provided the deeply sampled blood TCRbeta repertoires that made up the dataset. The repertoires were made available in a free public database intended to serve as a resource for research on the immune response to SARS-CoV-2. The samples were drawn from two sources: the first 160 participants of the ongoing ImmuneRACE study, and over 950 subjects contributed by 6 global collaborators. Nearly every sample came with metadata listing a de-identified subject ID, COVID-19 status, age in years and sex. HLA class I and class II types, where available, came from metadata supplied by the sample provider rather than from assay-based typing. Study-wide findings and limitations: The amount of clinical and demographic metadata varied by source and participant and was provided uncurated.

A distance of 13 bases separates the germline ends of V and J, which lose 3 bases and 2 bases respectively. The CDR1 and CDR2 encoded by the germline V gene (reference sequence) are DFQATT and SNEGSKA. From the cysteine through the phenylalanine, the CDR3 covers 14 amino acids. The only DNA kept is the CDR3, 42 bases in frame from the first base. Whole blood was collected in K2EDTA tubes by collaborating institutions according to the institutions' own protocols. Collaborator samples were shipped for TCRbeta analysis as frozen whole blood, isolated PBMCs, or DNA extracted from either sample type. Note on this clone: This receptor's antigen is unknown. One base away there is no much larger clone; base qualities are not given.

The immunoSEQ Assay, a bias-controlled multiplex PCR, was used to amplify TCRbeta CDR3 regions from genomic DNA. The published analysis was carried out like this. Nucleated cell counts per sample were estimated from amplification of reference gene primers within the assay. To quantify the absolute abundance of each unique TCRbeta CDR3 rearrangement, sequence reads were collapsed and filtered. For each sample, productive Simpson clonality was calculated as the square root of Simpson's diversity index across productive rearrangements. Not all clones reach the TCRdb copy of this immuneACCESS table, which keeps in-frame sequences only. Checked studies attribute under half of the gap to unresolved V genes and leave the rest unexplained. That table furnishes V, J and clone size, whereas the DNA furnished D and trimming. This sample gives approximately 88,000 clones in total; around 76% of them show up just once. The ten largest clones add up to 15% to 20% of the sample.

The origin of this receptor is a woman aged 80 or over with active or convalescent COVID-19. Sequenced: peripheral blood. The chain joins TRBV20-1 to TRBJ2-5; TRBD1 could be the D gene, as 6 bases match. The CDR3 loop reads CSASRPGVQETQYF. The DNA reads TGCAGTGCTAGTAGGCCAGGGGTACAAGAGACCCAGTACTTC.